The text below deals with one T cell receptor beta chain. Its antigen remains unknown. Clones were sequenced by immunoSEQ multiplex PCR, and TCRdb holds only the in-frame ones, with some missing. The data contain 110,000 or so clones, 85% to 95% of them singletons. Surgery cases with the highest brain T cell transcript signatures were chosen for sequencing. The data belong to a study of brain T cells in children with intractable seizures. Germline-derived CDR1 and CDR2 are SGHNT and YENEEA. The CDR3 contains 13 residues. With 1 base removed from V and 6 bases from J, the gap between germline ends came to 10 bases. Study-wide findings and caveats: Clones missing pre-surgery may reflect undersampling of that blood sample.

The rearrangement links TRBV11-3 to TRBJ2-7; D is unresolved. The sequencing here drew on peripheral blood, taken at surgery. This receptor was identified in a boy younger than two with hemimegalencephaly and intractable seizures. The CDR3 protein is CASSLGTKAEQYF. The CDR3 coding sequence is TGTGCCAGCAGCTTAGGGACCAAGGCCGAGCAGTACTTC.